One and the same sample provided the 11 T cell receptor beta chains below, sequenced in a study of CD8 T cells in ankylosing spondylitis. Study-level results: Within ankylosing spondylitis blood, a TCR beta motif made up of several highly homologous variants appeared to be characteristic.

TCRdb re-called the 5' RACE reads with MiXCR, one entry per CDR3 protein. This table holds a few hundred thousand distinct CDR3 sequences, more than 15% found once. Their cognate antigens are unknown. Material: blood, either unsorted or a sorted T cell fraction (not recorded which). All receptors come from a male donor with ankylosing spondylitis.

The CDR3 sequence: CASSPADRGREKLFF. CDR3 in DNA: TGTGCCAGCAGCCCCGCGGACAGGGGAAGAGAAAAACTGTTTTTT. J is TRBJ1-4 and V is TRBV3-1, with 9 bases that match TRBD1. J lost 8 bases, V lost 4 bases, and 8 bases had no gene match. The CDR3 loop spans 15 amino acids. Germline V gives CDR1 LGHDT, CDR2 YNNKEL (reference sequence).

The V gene is TRBV7-9, the J gene TRBJ2-7; D is possibly TRBD1 or TRBD2 (5 bases each). Germline loops: CDR1 SEHNR, CDR2 FQNEAQ (reference sequence). Deletions cut 6 bases from V and 5 bases from J, with 23 bases between. This CDR3 region has 16 residues. CDR3 residues: CASRSSGASSFHEQYF. As DNA, the CDR3 is TGTGCCAGCAGATCCTCCGGGGCTAGCTCTTTCCACGAGCAGTACTTC.

This chain links TRBV20-1 with TRBJ2-7, with 9 nucleotides matching TRBD1. The CDR3 totals 14 residues. Per germline, CDR1 DFQATT and CDR2 SNEGSKA (reference sequence). Unmatched junction bases numbered 6, after V lost 5 bases and J lost 1 base. The CDR3 region is CSAARDRASYEQYF. The CDR3 nucleotides are TGCAGTGCTGCCCGGGACAGGGCTTCCTACGAGCAGTACTTC.

This clonotype came up a few times. The chain links TRBV29-1 to TRBJ2-7, with 7 bases identical to TRBD1. CDR1 is SQVTM, CDR2 ANQGSEA, per germline. The CDR3 loop spans 13 amino acids. V was pared by 5 bases and J by 2 bases, with 6 bases of the junction left unmatched. CDR3 bases: TGCAGCGTTAACAGGGGTTCGCCCTACGAGCAGTACTTC. Translated, it gives CSVNRGSPYEQYF.

The rearrangement links TRBV11-2 to TRBJ1-1, with D tentatively TRBD1 (5 bases). Per germline, CDR1 SGHAT and CDR2 FQNNGV. The CDR3 length is 15 residues. V lost 5 bases, J lost 1 base, and 14 bases lay in between. CDR3: CASSPRGQGNTEAFF. The CDR3 DNA sequence: TGTGCCAGCAGCCCACGCGGGCAGGGGAACACTGAAGCTTTCTTT. The complete variable domain, with remaining parts taken from reference TRBV11-2 and TRBJ1-1, reads EAGVAQSPRYKIIEKRQSVAFWCNPISGHATLYWYQQILGQGPKLLIQFQNNGVVDDSQLPKDRFSAERLKGVDSTLKIQPAKLEDSAVYLCASSPRGQGNTEAFFGQGTRLTVV.

A few counts support this clonotype. The V gene is TRBV20-1, the J gene TRBJ1-2; 7 positions agree with TRBD1. CDR1 is DFQATT and CDR2 is SNEGSKA in the germline V gene (reference sequence). With 6 bases clipped from V and 0 bases from J, the junction kept 1 base outside the gene matches. The CDR3 spans 12 residues. The CDR3 bases are TGCAGTGCCGGGACAGCTAACTATGGCTACACCTTC. It specifies CSAGTANYGYTF.

This sequence joins TRBV18 and TRBJ2-7; TRBD2 matches at 8 bases. V dropped 3 bases and J dropped 5; count of bases not matched to a gene: 6. Per germline, CDR1 KGHSH and CDR2 LQKENI. The CDR3 is made up of 14 amino acids. The CDR3 DNA reads TGTGCCAGCTCACCGTCGAGCGGGAGTAACGAGCAGTACTTC. It encodes CASSPSSGSNEQYF.

The gene calls are TRBV5-4 and TRBJ2-5; no reliable D call. Germline CDR1 is SGHNT and CDR2 is YYREEE (reference sequence). Trimming pared 3 bases from V and 2 bases from J, leaving 11 bases between. The CDR3 runs 14 residues. The CDR3 protein is CASSSGRRQETQYF. CDR3 bases: TGTGCCAGCAGCTCCGGACGGCGACAAGAGACCCAGTACTTC. Variable domain in full (rest from reference TRBV5-4 and TRBJ2-5): ETGVTQSPTHLIKTRGQQVTLRCSSQSGHNTVSWYQQALGQGPQFIFQYYREEENGRGNFPPRFSGLQFPNYSSELNVNALELDDSALYLCASSSGRRQETQYFGPGTRLLVL.

V is TRBV7-9 and J is TRBJ2-3; 7 bases match TRBD2. From germline, CDR1 is SEHNR and CDR2 FQNEAQ (reference sequence). Unmatched junction bases numbered 10, after V lost 2 bases and J lost 5 bases. The CDR3 runs 16 residues. In DNA, the CDR3 is TGTGCCAGCAGCTTAACCCCGGCGGGAGCCTTAGATACGCAGTATTTT. Encoded protein: CASSLTPAGALDTQYF. The variable domain in full, with the rest retrieved from reference TRBV7-9 and TRBJ2-3, is DTGVSQNPRHKITKRGQNVTFRCDPISEHNRLYWYRQTLGQGPEFLTYFQNEAQLEKSRLLSDRFSAERPKGSFSTLEIQRTEQGDSAMYLCASSLTPAGALDTQYFGPGTRLTVL.

The rearrangement joins TRBV3-1 to TRBJ2-1, with 9 bases matching TRBD2. The CDR3 runs 16 residues. With 0 bases clipped from V and 8 bases from J, the junction kept 8 bases outside the gene matches. CDR1 is LGHDT and CDR2 is YNNKEL in the germline V gene (reference sequence). CDR3 loop: CASSQDRLAGRYEQFF. The CDR3 DNA follows: TGTGCCAGCAGCCAAGATAGGCTAGCGGGACGGTATGAGCAGTTCTTC.

This chain joins TRBV9 and TRBJ2-5; TRBD2 agrees at 8 bases. Trimming cost V 6 bases and J 3 bases; bases outside gene matches: 25. CDR1 is SGDLS, CDR2 YYNGEE, per germline. The CDR3 length is 20 residues. The chain's CDR3 is CASNPFSPGFSGTRKETQYF. DNA for the CDR3: TGTGCCAGCAACCCTTTTAGTCCAGGTTTTAGCGGGACGCGGAAAGAGACCCAGTACTTC. The full variable domain, with the rest looked up from reference TRBV9 and TRBJ2-5, is DSGVTQTPKHLITATGQRVTLRCSPRSGDLSVYWYQQSLDQGLQFLIQYYNGEERAKGNILERFSAQQFPDLHSELNLSSLELGDSALYFCASNPFSPGFSGTRKETQYFGPGTRLLVL.